These 27 T cell receptor beta chains were sequenced from one sample in a study of blood T cells in healthy people across ages. Through a sample-barcoded 5' primer and a J-beta primer mix, a second PCR was run for roughly 6 to 12 cycles. A single record per CDR3 protein comes from TCRdb applying MiXCR to the 5' RACE reads. The data show about 700,000 distinct CDR3 sequences, around 32% seen once. The sample consisted of blood. These receptor sequences come from a woman of 80 years or more in good health.

In this sample, this clonotype turned up a few times. This rearrangement joins TRBV15 to TRBJ2-1; D gene unclear. V dropped 0 bases and J dropped 9 bases, with 12 bases sitting between them. CDR3 length: 14 residues. Germline V gene data show CDR1 as LNHNV and CDR2 as YYDKDF (reference sequence). CDR3 region: CATSRDLGFGEQFF. CDR3 bases: TGTGCCACCAGCAGAGATCTGGGTTTTGGTGAGCAGTTCTTC.

The CDR3 sequence is CSASEGGFTEAFF. The DNA for the CDR3 is TGCAGTGCTAGTGAAGGGGGATTCACTGAAGCTTTCTTT. The V and J genes are TRBV20-1 and TRBJ1-1, with a weak D call TRBD1 (6 bases). CDR1 is DFQATT, CDR2 SNEGSKA, per germline (reference sequence). The CDR3 sequence is 13 residues long. Trimming took off 3 bases at V and 4 bases at J, with 12 bases between the two ends.

The CDR3 loop reads CSASTGTESPIEQYF. CDR3 DNA sequence: TGCAGTGCTAGCACGGGGACTGAAAGCCCCATAGAGCAGTACTTC. V gene TRBV20-1 combines with J gene TRBJ2-7; D may be TRBD2 (6 bases). The CDR3 contains 15 residues. V dropped 3 bases and J dropped 7 bases, with 22 bases sitting between them. Germline assignment: CDR1 DFQATT and CDR2 SNEGSKA (reference sequence).

The gene calls are TRBV5-1 and TRBJ2-3; D possibly corresponds to TRBD2 (6 bases). From germline, CDR1 is SGHRS and CDR2 YFSETQ. The CDR3 is made up of 13 amino acids. V gave up 5 bases and J gave up 4 bases, with 11 bases separating them. The CDR3 reads CASRLPGADTQYF. CDR3 coding DNA: TGCGCCAGCAGACTCCCGGGGGCAGATACGCAGTATTTT.

This clonotype was counted a single time. The V gene is TRBV7-9, the J gene TRBJ2-5; TRBD2 matches 9 bases. The DNA end lines up better with TRBJ2-7; the J call may be wrong. The CDR3 has 15 amino acids. From germline, CDR1 is SEHNR and CDR2 FQNEAQ (reference sequence). CDR3 in amino acids: CASSYGGGRGLEQYF. DNA for the CDR3: TGTGCCAGCAGCTATGGCGGCGGGAGGGGGCTCGAGCAGTACTTC.

There are many counts of this clonotype. This chain connects TRBV3-1 to TRBJ2-7; possible D gene TRBD2, 6 bases. This CDR3 region has 15 residues. Trimming shortened V by 4 bases and J by 7 bases, and 20 bases separated the two germline ends. Looked up from germline, CDR1 is LGHDT and CDR2 is YNNKEL (reference sequence). The chain's CDR3 is CASSRVSGSLGEQYF. CDR3 bases: TGTGCCAGCAGCCGAGTTAGCGGATCCTTGGGGGAGCAGTACTTC.

In this sample, this clonotype turned up many times. The CDR3 is CAFTTGRSSYNEQFF. In DNA form, the CDR3 reads TGTGCCTTTACTACTGGACGGTCCTCCTACAATGAGCAGTTCTTC. The J gene is TRBJ2-1, the V gene TRBV30; no definite D call. The CDR3 runs to 15 residues. The V gene lost 7 bases and the J gene lost 0 bases, with 16 bases spanning the gap. Per germline, CDR1 GTSNPN and CDR2 SVGIG (reference sequence).

At least ten counts were recorded for this clonotype. This chain links TRBV3-1 with TRBJ2-5; D not certain. V was clipped by 0 bases and J by 1 base, with 6 bases between them. The CDR3 loop spans 14 amino acids. Germline V gene sequence: CDR1 LGHDT, CDR2 YNNKEL (reference sequence). The CDR3 sequence: CASSQDWAQETQYF. CDR3 DNA sequence: TGTGCCAGCAGCCAAGATTGGGCCCAAGAGACCCAGTACTTC.

This clonotype has ten or more counts. V usage is TRBV4-2 and J usage is TRBJ1-1; D uncertain. V was cut by 0 bases and J by 0 bases, with 11 bases left in between. Germline assignment: CDR1 LGHNA and CDR2 YNFKEQ. This CDR3 contains 16 residues. In DNA form, the CDR3 reads TGTGCCAGCAGCCAAGACGTCCAGATATTGAACACTGAAGCTTTCTTT. Its translation: CASSQDVQILNTEAFF.

The chain links TRBV10-3 to TRBJ1-4; weak D call: TRBD1 (6 bases). Trimming took off 3 bases at V and 8 bases at J, with 13 bases between the two ends. Looked up from germline, CDR1 is ENHRY and CDR2 is SYGVKD. The CDR3 is 14 residues long. CDR3 nucleotides: TGTGCCATCAGTGACGGCAGGGGAACGGAAAAACTGTTTTTT. This sequence encodes CAISDGRGTEKLFF.

This clonotype was found a few times. J is TRBJ2-7 and V is TRBV25-1; TRBD2 matches at 12 bases. This CDR3 contains 15 residues. Per the germline V gene, CDR1 is MGHDK and CDR2 is SYGVNS. CDR3 amino acids: CATSGGPPGPYEQYF. CDR3 coding DNA: TGTGCAACTAGCGGGGGGCCACCGGGCCCCTACGAGCAGTACTTC.

The chain couples TRBV7-3 to TRBJ2-1; 9 positions match TRBD2. The V and J ends lost 5 bases and 0 bases, in that order; junction bases with no gene match: 17. Germline V gene sequence: CDR1 SGHTA, CDR2 FQGTGA. The CDR3 totals 20 residues. CDR3 protein: CASSPVGGSGSLGSYNEQFF. The CDR3 coding sequence is TGTGCCAGCAGCCCCGTCGGGGGTAGCGGGAGTTTGGGCTCCTACAATGAGCAGTTCTTC.

The chain has TRBV6-5 and TRBJ1-1, with a tentative D call TRBD1 (5 bases). Germline V gives CDR1 MNHEY, CDR2 SVGAGI. CDR3 length: 14 amino acids. Trimming pared 5 bases from V and 0 bases from J, leaving 10 bases between. The CDR3 nucleotides are TGTGCCAGCAGTACCTGGGGGATGAACACTGAAGCTTTCTTT. Translating gives CASSTWGMNTEAFF.

Comments on this clonotype: A much larger clone is a single base away; this may be a read error. The CDR3 reads CASGLPGGPFSADTQYF. The CDR3 DNA follows: TGTGCCAGCGGCTTGCCAGGGGGCCCTTTTAGCGCAGATACGCAGTATTTT. The gene calls are TRBV5-6 and TRBJ2-3, with TRBD1 identical over 8 bases. This CDR3 has 17 residues. Germline V lookup: CDR1 SGHDT, CDR2 YYEEEE.

Turning to this clonotype: A much bigger clone sits one base away, suggesting this may be a read error. The chain recombines TRBV11-3 with TRBJ2-1, with 7 nucleotides matching TRBD2. Germline values: CDR1 SGHNT, CDR2 YENEEA. The CDR3 spans 16 residues. The CDR3 loop reads CVSSLFASGTYNEQFF. As DNA, the CDR3 is TGTGTCAGCAGCTTATTCGCTAGCGGTACCTACAATGAGCAGTTCTTC.

A word on this clonotype: A clone one base away is much larger, so this may be a read error. V usage is TRBV24-1 and J usage is TRBJ2-1; tentatively, D is TRBD2 (5 bases). Germline loops: CDR1 KGHDR, CDR2 SFDVKD. The CDR3 runs 13 residues. V lost 8 bases, J lost 6 bases, and 13 bases lay in between. This CDR3 is CATMGAWSNEQFF. In DNA form, the CDR3 reads TGTGCCACCATGGGAGCATGGAGCAATGAGCAGTTCTTC.

The chain employs TRBV5-1 and TRBJ2-2, with 7 positions matching TRBD1. Germline assignment: CDR1 SGHRS and CDR2 YFSETQ. The CDR3 extends over 15 amino acids. V gave up 5 bases and J gave up 6 bases; unmatched junction bases: 10. In nucleotides, the CDR3 is TGCGCCAGCAGAACCGGGACAGCCAGATCCGGGGAGCTGTTTTTT. It translates to CASRTGTARSGELFF. The full variable domain, completed using reference TRBV5-1 and TRBJ2-2, is KAGVTQTPRYLIKTRGQQVTLSCSPISGHRSVSWYQQTPGQGLQFLFEYFSETQRNKGNFPGRFSGRQFSNSRSEMNVSTLELGDSALYLCASRTGTARSGELFFGEGSRLTVL.

The gene calls are TRBV12-3 or TRBV12-4 and TRBJ2-3; no definite D call. The CDR3 sequence is 12 residues long. Between the trimmed V and J ends, which lost 3 bases and 6 bases, there was a span of 7 bases. This chain's CDR3 is CASSFIGDTQYF. The CDR3 DNA reads as TGTGCCAGCAGTTTCATAGGGGATACGCAGTATTTT.

This clonotype was recorded a few times. For the CDR3, the DNA is TGCAGTGCTAGAGATGACGTTCTCTATGGCTACACCTTC. Residues: CSARDDVLYGYTF. The rearrangement uses TRBV20-1 and TRBJ1-2; D not certain. The V end lost 0 bases, the J end lost 4 bases, and 9 bases lay between the germline ends. This CDR3 comprises 13 residues. Germline V gene sequence: CDR1 DFQATT, CDR2 SNEGSKA (reference sequence).

This clonotype was picked up many times. This chain uses TRBV4-3 with TRBJ2-4; possible D gene TRBD2, 6 bases. Germline values: CDR1 LGHNA, CDR2 YSLEER. Trimming cost V 0 bases and J 7 bases, with 13 bases left between them. The CDR3 totals 15 residues. The CDR3 loop reads CASSQEPLARNIQYF. The CDR3 coding sequence is TGCGCCAGCAGCCAAGAGCCACTAGCACGGAACATTCAGTACTTC.

The chain carries TRBV2 and TRBJ2-5; D is possibly TRBD1 (6 bases). V gave up 6 bases and J gave up 4 bases, with 12 bases separating them. Germline assignment: CDR1 SNHLY and CDR2 FYNNEI. The CDR3 is 13 residues long. The CDR3 region is CASRGGVGETQYF. The CDR3, as DNA: TGTGCCAGCAGAGGGGGAGTCGGAGAGACCCAGTACTTC.

This clonotype was counted ten times or more. The rearrangement links TRBV7-9 to TRBJ1-5, with 8 positions matching TRBD1. Germline CDR1 reads SEHNR; CDR2 reads FQNEAQ (reference sequence). J lost 3 bases, V lost 5 bases, and 3 bases had no gene match. CDR3 size: 14 residues. In DNA form, the CDR3 reads TGTGCCAGCAGCCGGGACAGGTACAATCAGCCCCAGCATTTT. This codes for CASSRDRYNQPQHF. Based on the CDR3 plus reference TRBV7-9 and TRBJ1-5, the full variable domain is DTGVSQNPRHKITKRGQNVTFRCDPISEHNRLYWYRQTLGQGPEFLTYFQNEAQLEKSRLLSDRFSAERPKGSFSTLEIQRTEQGDSAMYLCASSRDRYNQPQHFGDGTRLSIL.

This clonotype appeared many times. The rearrangement links TRBV4-2 to TRBJ2-1; the D is unclear. Trimming removed 0 bases at V and 3 bases at J, with 6 bases between. The CDR3 loop spans 14 amino acids. Germline V gene lookup returns CDR1 LGHNA and CDR2 YNFKEQ. The CDR3 DNA reads TGTGCCAGCAGCCAAGATCAGCTCTACAATGAGCAGTTCTTC. It translates to CASSQDQLYNEQFF.

This clonotype was counted ten times or more. The rearrangement uses TRBV28 and TRBJ2-1, with a weak D call TRBD1 (6 bases). CDR1 MDHEN and CDR2 SYDVKM come from the germline V gene. Trimming removed 1 base from V and 6 bases from J, with 13 bases in between. This CDR3 contains 15 residues. The CDR3 DNA sequence: TGTGCCAGCAGTTTATTGGGACAAGGGAGCAATGAGCAGTTCTTC. It specifies CASSLLGQGSNEQFF.

There are a few counts of this clonotype. This chain joins TRBV5-1 and TRBJ1-2; D is uncertain. Trimming left V 0 bases short and J 8 bases short, with 14 bases between. The CDR3 extends over 14 amino acids. Germline CDR1 reads SGHRS; CDR2 reads YFSETQ. Written as DNA, the CDR3 is TGCGCCAGCAGCTTGGGCGGGCCCGCAGAGGGCTACACCTTC. This translates into CASSLGGPAEGYTF.

In this sample, this clonotype turned up a few times. The chain recombines TRBV6-5 with TRBJ1-1; TRBD1 matches at 8 bases. Germline CDR1 MNHEY, CDR2 SVGAGI. This CDR3 is built from 15 residues. Germline trimming cut 0 bases from V and 1 base from J; bases unmatched to any gene: 1. This CDR3 reads CASSYSGQGNTEAFF. DNA of the CDR3: TGTGCCAGCAGTTACTCCGGACAGGGGAACACTGAAGCTTTCTTT.

This chain links TRBV18 with TRBJ2-3; D not resolved. Trimming shortened V by 3 bases and J by 4 bases, and 8 bases separated the two germline ends. This CDR3 contains 13 residues. Germline V lookup: CDR1 KGHSH, CDR2 LQKENI. The CDR3 loop is CASSPRQADTQYF. Here the CDR3 DNA reads TGTGCCAGCTCACCTAGACAAGCAGATACGCAGTATTTT.